The clone carrying this T cell receptor beta chain was observed once. The CDR3 totals 17 residues. CDR1 and CDR2 from the germline V gene are LGHDT and YNNKEL (reference sequence). Germline trimming cut 4 bases from V and 3 bases from J; bases unmatched to any gene: 9. The data originate from a study of control samples from healthy donors and cancer patients. Profiled with immunoSEQ multiplex PCR; TCRdb holds only in-frame clones, not every one. The sample carries 80,000 to 85,000 clones, about 88% recorded once. The chain joins TRBV3-1 (or the pseudogene TRBV3-2) to TRBJ2-3, with 11 positions matching TRBD2. The clonotype was recovered from a woman aged 45 to 65 in good health. The specimen was blood. CDR3 amino acids: CASSPYSLAGETDTQYF. CDR3 coding DNA: TGTGCCAGCAGCCCTTACTCACTAGCGGGGGAGACAGATACGCAGTATTTT.